These T cell receptor beta chains were read from a single sample in a study of response to subunit inactivated influenza vaccine. TCRdb re-called the RT-PCR reads through MiXCR, storing one row per CDR3 protein. In the table there are around 480,000 distinct CDR3 sequences, approximately 15% of which are singletons. This specimen consisted of CD4+ T cells sorted from PBMCs, obtained about 24 months after vaccination. The receptor set was obtained from a man in his fifties or sixties who received an inactivated influenza vaccine. The CDR3 runs from the conserved cysteine through the conserved F or W. The D gene is left open where the match is weak. Clone size is given for some rows only: seen once, a few or many times, or a class if the clone is expanded.

clone_size d_call j_call v_call cdr3_aa cdr3_nt
few TRBD1 TRBJ2-3 TRBV2 CASSRGQVFADTQYF TGTGCCAGCAGTAGGGGACAGGTTTTTGCAGATACGCAGTATTTT
- - TRBJ2-3 TRBV7-9 CASSLRLVTDTQYF TGTGCCAGCAGCTTGAGACTAGTAACAGATACGCAGTATTTT
- TRBD1 TRBJ2-1 TRBV6-5 CASSFYSGQGGNEQFF TGTGCCAGCAGTTTTTATTCGGGACAGGGGGGCAATGAGCAGTTCTTC
few TRBD1 TRBJ1-5 TRBV5-5 CASSQMTGGVQPQHF TGTGCCAGCAGCCAAATGACAGGGGGCGTTCAGCCCCAGCATTTT
few TRBD1 TRBJ2-5 TRBV6-2/TRBV6-3 CASSRKVWTQGEETQYF TGTGCCAGCAGCCGCAAAGTGTGGACTCAGGGGGAAGAGACCCAGTACTTC
few - TRBJ2-5 TRBV10-3 CAISDWGAQYF TGTGCCATCAGCGACTGGGGAGCCCAGTACTTC
- - TRBJ1-1 TRBV20-1 CSAKGNAGRRSKGAFF TGCAGTGCTAAAGGGAACGCCGGGCGGCGGAGTAAGGGAGCTTTCTTT
few TRBD1 TRBJ1-5 TRBV11-1 CASSYPGQASIDPQPQHF TGTGCCAGCAGTTACCCGGGACAGGCTTCAATCGACCCTCAGCCCCAGCATTTT
- TRBD1 TRBJ1-2 TRBV6-5 CASSYSFGVRGQENYGYTF TGTGCCAGCAGTTACTCTTTCGGGGTCCGGGGACAGGAGAACTATGGCTACACCTTC
- TRBD1 TRBJ2-7 TRBV5-1 CASSFDRDTYEQYF TGCGCCAGCAGCTTCGACAGGGATACGTACGAGCAGTACTTC
- TRBD1 TRBJ2-1 TRBV6-2/TRBV6-3 CASSYRGQGAGNEQFF TGTGCCAGCAGTTACAGGGGACAGGGGGCGGGCAATGAGCAGTTCTTC
- - TRBJ2-3 TRBV11-2 CASSPLQGDTQYF TGTGCCAGCAGCCCCCTCCAAGGGGATACGCAGTATTTT
- TRBD2 TRBJ2-1 TRBV7-9 CASSLEGLAGTEQFF TGTGCCAGCAGCTTAGAGGGACTAGCGGGAACTGAGCAGTTCTTC
- - TRBJ2-7 TRBV20-1 CSARAGVPYEQYF TGCAGTGCTAGAGCGGGGGTCCCCTACGAGCAGTACTTC
- - TRBJ1-3 TRBV4-2 CASSQGYSGNTIYF TGTGCCAGCAGCCAAGGTTATTCTGGAAACACCATATATTTT
many TRBD1 TRBJ1-2 TRBV29-1 CSAQGADGYTF TGCAGCGCCCAGGGGGCGGATGGCTACACCTTC
few TRBD1 TRBJ1-1 TRBV20-1 CSARKQGISEAFF TGCAGTGCCCGTAAACAGGGGATTAGTGAAGCTTTCTTT
many - TRBJ1-5 TRBV12-3/TRBV12-4 CASSLNRAQPQHF TGTGCCAGCAGTTTGAACAGGGCGCAGCCCCAGCATTTT
few TRBD1 TRBJ2-7 TRBV3-1 CASSHNTGQGGYEQYF TGTGCCAGCAGCCACAACACGGGACAGGGCGGCTACGAGCAGTACTTC
- - TRBJ2-3 TRBV2 CASRSDNQGDTQYF TGTGCCAGCAGGAGCGATAACCAGGGAGATACGCAGTATTTT
- - TRBJ1-6 TRBV7-2 CASSLMGGAYSPLHF TGTGCCAGCAGCCTTATGGGGGGGGCTTATTCACCCCTCCACTTT
few - TRBJ2-6 TRBV5-1 CASSRRTEKSSGANVLTF TGCGCCAGCAGCCGCCGGACAGAAAAATCCTCTGGGGCCAACGTCCTGACTTTC
few - TRBJ1-1 TRBV6-5 CASSLDRHAAFF TGTGCCAGCAGCCTAGACAGGCACGCAGCTTTCTTT
few - TRBJ2-5 TRBV20-1 CSARRDSGETQYF TGCAGTGCTCGCAGGGACTCGGGAGAGACCCAGTACTTC
few - TRBJ2-7 TRBV20-1 CSARGDTYEQYF TGCAGTGCTAGGGGGGATACCTACGAGCAGTACTTC
few - TRBJ2-1 TRBV12-3/TRBV12-4 CASIPGRNSYNEQFF TGTGCCAGCATCCCCGGACGTAACTCCTACAATGAGCAGTTCTTC
few TRBD1 TRBJ2-2 TRBV19 CASRWDRDTGELFF TGTGCCAGTCGATGGGACAGGGACACCGGGGAGCTGTTTTTT
few TRBD2 TRBJ2-7 TRBV28 CASSPGTSATYEQYF TGTGCCAGCAGCCCCGGGACTAGCGCTACCTACGAGCAGTACTTC
- - TRBJ1-3 TRBV13 CASSLTLSSGNTIYF TGTGCCAGCAGCTTAACCCTGAGCTCTGGAAACACCATATATTTT